A selection of T cell receptor beta chains follows, all from one sample in a study of blood T cell repertoires in COVID-19. Sequencing used immunoSEQ multiplex PCR; TCRdb keeps in-frame clones, though not all of them. The sample lists about 120,000 clones, 90% occurring once. The sample taken for sequencing was peripheral blood. The receptors were sampled from a woman in her fifties or sixties with COVID-19, enrolled during active disease. Each CDR3 is given with its conserved first and last residue. The D gene is left open where the match is weak. Size tells how often a clone was seen (once, few, many) or the class of an expanded clone, and some rows leave it out.

TRBV6-2/TRBV6-3	-	once	TRBJ1-5	CASSWLETERQHF	TGTGCCAGCAGTTGGTTGGAAACCGAGCGTCAGCATTTT
TRBV9	TRBD1	few	TRBJ1-3	CASAGGQPGTIYF	TGTGCCAGCGCCGGGGGACAGCCGGGCACCATATATTTT
TRBV21-1	-	-	TRBJ2-7	CASSIGQGTYEQYF	TGTGCCAGCAGCATCGGACAGGGGACCTACGAGCAGTACTTC
TRBV4-3	TRBD1	few	TRBJ1-1	CASSQDQDRAEAFF	TGCGCCAGCAGCCAAGATCAAGACAGGGCTGAAGCTTTCTTT
TRBV5-1	TRBD1	once	TRBJ2-7	CASSLDGQGEYEQYF	TGCGCCAGCAGCTTGGACGGACAGGGGGAGTACGAGCAGTACTTC
TRBV5-1	-	-	TRBJ2-2	CASSLGGTNTGELFF	TGCGCCAGCAGCTTGGGAGGCACGAACACCGGGGAGCTGTTTTTT
TRBV7-8	-	few	TRBJ1-1	CASSLVSSGTEAFF	TGTGCCAGCAGCTTAGTTTCCTCGGGGACTGAAGCTTTCTTT
TRBV19	TRBD1	few	TRBJ1-5	CASRHPGGANQPQHF	TGTGCCAGTCGACACCCAGGGGGCGCGAATCAGCCCCAGCATTTT
TRBV13	TRBD1	-	TRBJ2-7	CASSSQGAGYEQYF	TGTGCCAGCAGCTCACAGGGGGCCGGCTACGAGCAGTACTTC
TRBV18	-	-	TRBJ1-4	CASSLEISGNNEKLFF	TGTGCCAGCTCACTGGAGATTAGTGGCAATAATGAAAAACTGTTTTTT